A single sample is the source of the 25 T cell receptor beta chains below, sequenced in a study of T-cell memory formation after mild COVID-19 (dated by TCRdb to the early 2020s). Library method: 5' RACE. These reads were obtained on an Illumina NovaSeq 6000. TCRdb trimmed the raw reads at Q25, called clones with MiXCR and kept productive beta chains. Every entry covers one CDR3 protein and lists the most common genes and DNA from its rows. Across this sample there are 270,000 or so distinct CDR3 sequences, with 18% seen only once. The ten largest clones capture around 23% of the sample. What was sequenced was PBMCs or a T cell subset sorted from them (not recorded which). All receptors derive from a man between 18 and 35 years old who had mild COVID-19 (a few samples of this study predate the infection). The sample titles of this study are shuffled in the database, so cell type and time point are left out; the donor was told from shared clones.

This sequence joins TRBV6-2 or TRBV6-3 and TRBJ2-4; 7 nucleotides agree with TRBD2. Germline-derived CDR1 and CDR2 are MNHEY and SVGEGT. J lost 5 bases, V lost 4 bases, and 11 bases had no gene match. CDR3 size: 16 residues. This CDR3 is CASSWVRGDLQNIQYF. CDR3 DNA sequence: TGTGCCAGCAGTTGGGTACGGGGGGACCTTCAAAACATTCAGTACTTC.

This rearrangement joins TRBV3-1 to TRBJ2-7; unclear D gene. The length of the CDR3 is 13 residues. V lost 0 bases and J lost 7, with 10 bases in between. CDR1 is LGHDT and CDR2 is YNNKEL in the germline V gene (reference sequence). The CDR3 DNA is TGTGCCAGCAGCCAAGATACGAGTTGGGAGCAGTACTTC. Translated: CASSQDTSWEQYF.

This clonotype was detected a few times. V and J are TRBV5-1 and TRBJ1-1, with 7 bases identical to TRBD1. Germline V lookup: CDR1 SGHRS, CDR2 YFSETQ. The CDR3 has 18 amino acids. J was trimmed by 0 bases and V by 2 bases; bases with no gene match: 13. The CDR3 protein is CASSLTQDRTYLNTEAFF. The CDR3 nucleotides read TGCGCCAGCAGCTTAACACAGGACAGGACGTATCTGAACACTGAAGCTTTCTTT. Together with reference TRBV5-1 and TRBJ1-1, the CDR3 gives the full variable domain: KAGVTQTPRYLIKTRGQQVTLSCSPISGHRSVSWYQQTPGQGLQFLFEYFSETQRNKGNFPGRFSGRQFSNSRSEMNVSTLELGDSALYLCASSLTQDRTYLNTEAFFGQGTRLTVV.

This clonotype occurred many times. The DNA for the CDR3 is TGCAGAACAGCGGAACTTTTCACAGATACGCAGTATTTT. Its protein product is CRTAELFTDTQYF. The gene calls are TRBV20-1 and TRBJ2-3; tentatively, D is TRBD2 (5 bases). CDR3 length: 13 amino acids. CDR1 is DFQATT and CDR2 is SNEGSKA in the germline V gene (reference sequence).

This clonotype showed up many times. This chain connects TRBV5-1 to TRBJ1-1; D possibly corresponds to TRBD1 (5 bases). The CDR3 is 14 residues long. With 6 bases removed from V and 0 bases from J, the gap between germline ends came to 12 bases. The germline CDR1 and CDR2 sequences are SGHRS and YFSETQ. In DNA form, the CDR3 reads TGCGCCAGCATCCGGGACCTACTGAACACTGAAGCTTTCTTT. Amino acids: CASIRDLLNTEAFF.

V and J are TRBV5-1 and TRBJ1-2; a weak D match, TRBD1 (6 bases). This CDR3 comprises 13 residues. V was clipped by 4 bases and J by 6 bases, with 13 bases between them. The germline CDR1 and CDR2 sequences are SGHRS and YFSETQ. The CDR3: CASSINRADGYTF. CDR3 DNA: TGCGCCAGCAGCATAAACAGGGCGGATGGCTACACCTTC.

This clonotype was counted many times. The chain combines TRBV12-3 or TRBV12-4 with TRBJ2-3; maybe TRBD2 (5 bases). The CDR3 runs 12 residues. The germline V and J ends were trimmed by 3 bases and 5 bases, with 6 bases remaining between them. The CDR3 spells CASSLAGDTQYF. CDR3 DNA sequence: TGTGCCAGCAGTTTGGCGGGAGATACGCAGTATTTT.

The chain couples TRBV20-1 to TRBJ2-5, with D unclear. The CDR3 totals 16 residues. The germline V and J ends were trimmed by 0 bases and 5 bases, with 19 bases remaining between them. Germline-derived CDR1 and CDR2 are DFQATT and SNEGSKA (reference sequence). CDR3 amino acids: CSARDLPDELGETQYF. The CDR3 coding sequence is TGCAGTGCTAGAGATCTCCCGGACGAACTTGGGGAGACCCAGTACTTC.

This clonotype was picked up a small number of times. V usage is TRBV29-1 and J usage is TRBJ2-5; no clear D gene. V lost 5 bases and J lost 5, with 12 bases in between. CDR1 and CDR2 from the germline V gene are SQVTM and ANQGSEA. This CDR3 spans 12 amino acids. The CDR3 is CSVSGPGETQYF. The CDR3 nucleotides are TGCAGCGTTTCCGGACCTGGGGAGACCCAGTACTTC.

Only a few counts were recorded for this clonotype. V usage is TRBV29-1 and J usage is TRBJ2-1, with D perhaps matching TRBD1 or TRBD2 (5 bases each). Germline V gene lookup returns CDR1 SQVTM and CDR2 ANQGSEA. The length of the CDR3 is 11 residues. The V gene lost 0 bases and the J gene lost 8 bases, with 5 bases spanning the gap. The CDR3 loop is CSVEEGDEQFF. CDR3 DNA: TGCAGCGTTGAAGAGGGGGATGAGCAGTTCTTC.

Many counts were recorded for this clonotype. The chain has TRBV24-1 and TRBJ2-2; possible D gene TRBD2, 6 bases. The CDR3 length is 15 residues. V was pared by 3 bases and J by 3 bases, with 10 bases between. Looked up from germline, CDR1 is KGHDR and CDR2 is SFDVKD. The CDR3 coding sequence is TGTGCCACCAGTGATCATACGGGGGACACCGGGGAGCTGTTTTTT. This encodes CATSDHTGDTGELFF.

This chain links TRBV5-4 with TRBJ2-3; a possible D gene is TRBD2 (5 bases). Deletions cut 3 bases from V and 7 bases from J, with 9 bases between. The CDR3 sequence is 12 residues long. Germline values: CDR1 SGHNT, CDR2 YYREEE (reference sequence). The CDR3 region has the DNA TGTGCCAGCAGCTCGGACGGGAATACGCAGTATTTT. Its translation: CASSSDGNTQYF.

The chain carries TRBV20-1 and TRBJ2-3, with TRBD2 as a possible D gene (5 bases). Deletions cut 7 bases from V and 1 base from J, with 15 bases between. From germline, CDR1 is DFQATT and CDR2 SNEGSKA (reference sequence). The CDR3 loop spans 14 amino acids. CDR3 in DNA: TGCAGTGTCGGGGATTATGTGGGCACAGATACGCAGTATTTT. Translated, it gives CSVGDYVGTDTQYF.

This clonotype has more than one count but fewer than ten. The chain links TRBV5-1 to TRBJ2-1; 9 bases agree with TRBD2. J gave up 4 bases and V 5 bases, and 7 bases lay outside the gene matches. This CDR3 region has 15 residues. Per germline, CDR1 SGHRS and CDR2 YFSETQ. CDR3 sequence reads: CASSPGTSQYNEQFF. CDR3 in DNA: TGCGCCAGCAGTCCCGGGACTAGCCAATACAATGAGCAGTTCTTC.

CDR3 nucleotides: TGTGCCAGCCCGGGACAGAACTATGGCTACACCTTC. This translates into CASPGQNYGYTF. J is TRBJ1-2 and V is TRBV6-1; 7 nucleotides match TRBD1. Germline V CDR1 and CDR2: MNHNS, SASEGT. There are 12 residues in the CDR3. The V segment lost 8 bases and the J segment 2 bases; nucleotides outside the gene matches: 2.

This clonotype came up many times. This chain joins TRBV5-1 and TRBJ2-3, with D possibly matching TRBD2 (7 bases). Germline CDR1 and CDR2: SGHRS and YFSETQ. Trimming removed 0 bases from V and 0 bases from J, with 17 bases in between. This CDR3 comprises 18 residues. Written as DNA, the CDR3 is TGCGCCAGCAGCTTGGAGGCGGGGGCCGCAACTAGCACAGATACGCAGTATTTT. Translation gives CASSLEAGAATSTDTQYF.

The V and J genes are TRBV7-8 and TRBJ1-6; unclear D gene. CDR1 is SGHVS and CDR2 is FQNEAQ in the germline V gene. The CDR3 runs to 18 residues. Trimming pared 1 base from V and 6 bases from J, leaving 19 bases between. The CDR3 DNA reads as TGTGCCAGCAGCTTAGAGGTCGGTACGCCTGGAAGTAATTCACCCCTCCACTTT. Residues: CASSLEVGTPGSNSPLHF.

The chain couples TRBV5-1 to TRBJ1-2; 12 bases agree with TRBD1. Germline V CDR1 and CDR2: SGHRS, YFSETQ. Trimming took 2 bases from V and 2 from J; bases not matched to a gene: 10. The CDR3 sequence is 18 residues long. The chain's CDR3 is CASSFPGTGGPTNYGYTF. For the CDR3, the DNA is TGCGCCAGCAGCTTTCCCGGGACAGGGGGCCCCACGAACTATGGCTACACCTTC.

This sequence joins TRBV4-2 and TRBJ1-5; the D is unclear. The germline CDR1 and CDR2 sequences are LGHNA and YNFKEQ. V lost 2 bases, J lost 3 bases, and 8 bases lay in between. This CDR3 region has 14 residues. DNA of the CDR3: TGTGCCAGCAGCCAAATAATGTCCAATCAGCCCCAGCATTTT. This codes for CASSQIMSNQPQHF.

The rearrangement links TRBV4-1 to TRBJ2-1; possibly TRBD1 or TRBD2 for D (5 bases each). This CDR3 is built from 15 residues. Between the trimmed V and J ends, which lost 1 base and 5 bases, there was a span of 12 bases. Germline V gives CDR1 MGHRA, CDR2 YSYEKL. The CDR3 region is CASSQAGHRNNEQFF. CDR3 nucleotides: TGCGCCAGCAGCCAAGCGGGGCACAGGAACAATGAGCAGTTCTTC.

The chain has TRBV12-3 or TRBV12-4 and TRBJ2-1, with D possibly called TRBD1 or TRBD2 (5 bases each). V was pared by 8 bases and J by 6 bases, with 14 bases between. The CDR3 sequence is 13 residues long. DNA for the CDR3: TGTGCCAGCGCATTCCGGGACGGCAATGAGCAGTTCTTC. Its translation is CASAFRDGNEQFF.

This clonotype showed up just a few times. V gene TRBV4-1 combines with J gene TRBJ1-5; 11 bases fit TRBD1. V dropped 4 bases and J dropped 1; count of bases not matched to a gene: 9. This CDR3 spans 18 amino acids. The germline gives CDR1 MGHRA, CDR2 YSYEKL. The CDR3 nucleotides are TGCGCCAGCAGCCGCTCCGGGACAGGGGGGGGAAGCAATCAGCCCCAGCATTTT. Translating gives CASSRSGTGGGSNQPQHF.

The chain carries TRBV6-6 and TRBJ2-3; 7 nucleotides line up with TRBD2. Trimming at V came to 5 bases and at J to 2 bases, leaving 16 bases not matched to a gene. The germline V gene has CDR1 MNHNY and CDR2 SVGAGI (reference sequence). The CDR3 length is 18 residues. CDR3 sequence reads: CASSHLKLALPTTDTQYF. The CDR3 bases are TGTGCCAGCAGTCACCTCAAACTAGCGCTCCCCACCACAGATACGCAGTATTTT.

The V call is TRBV10-2, the J call TRBJ2-1; no firm D call. Germline V gene lookup returns CDR1 WSHSY and CDR2 SAAADI. Trimming removed 4 bases from V and 3 bases from J, with 7 bases in between. The CDR3 covers 13 residues. DNA of the CDR3: TGCGCCAGCAGTGTAAGAATCTACAATGAGCAGTTCTTC. Translating it yields CASSVRIYNEQFF.

This clonotype was found a few times. The chain couples TRBV20-1 to TRBJ2-5; D is ambiguous. Looked up from germline, CDR1 is DFQATT and CDR2 is SNEGSKA (reference sequence). The germline V and J ends were trimmed by 1 base and 5 bases, with 5 bases remaining between them. CDR3 length: 11 amino acids. The CDR3 here is CSARVGETQYF. CDR3 DNA sequence: TGCAGTGCTAGAGTCGGGGAGACCCAGTACTTC.